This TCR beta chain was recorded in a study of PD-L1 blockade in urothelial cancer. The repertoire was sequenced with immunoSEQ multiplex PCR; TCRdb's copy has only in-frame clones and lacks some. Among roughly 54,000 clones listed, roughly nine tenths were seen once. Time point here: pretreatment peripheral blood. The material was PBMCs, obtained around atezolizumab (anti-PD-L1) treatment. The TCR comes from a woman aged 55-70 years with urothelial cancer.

CDR3: CASSYERLTGELFF. As DNA, the CDR3 is TGTGCCAGCAGCTATGAGCGGCTAACCGGGGAGCTGTTTTTT. The chain combines TRBV5-4 with TRBJ2-2; perhaps TRBD2 as D (5 bases). The ends were cut back, 3 bases at V and 5 bases at J, with 11 bases in the middle. This CDR3 comprises 14 residues. CDR1 is SGHNT and CDR2 is YYREEE in the germline V gene (reference sequence).